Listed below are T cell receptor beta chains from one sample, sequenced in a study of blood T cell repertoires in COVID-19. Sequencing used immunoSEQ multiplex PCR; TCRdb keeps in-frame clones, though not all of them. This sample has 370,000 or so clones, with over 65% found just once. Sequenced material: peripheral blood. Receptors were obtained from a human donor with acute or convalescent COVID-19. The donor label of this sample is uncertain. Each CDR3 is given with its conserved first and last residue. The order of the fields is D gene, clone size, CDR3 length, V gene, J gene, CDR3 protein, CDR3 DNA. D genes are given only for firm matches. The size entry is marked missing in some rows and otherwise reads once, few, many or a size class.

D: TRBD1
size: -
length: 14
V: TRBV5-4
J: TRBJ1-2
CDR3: CASSLAQGAGGYTF
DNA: TGTGCCAGCAGCTTGGCGCAGGGGGCTGGCGGCTACACCTTC

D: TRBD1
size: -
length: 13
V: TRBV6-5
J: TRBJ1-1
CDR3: CASSQGAITEAFF
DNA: TGTGCCAGCAGTCAGGGGGCGATTACTGAAGCTTTCTTT

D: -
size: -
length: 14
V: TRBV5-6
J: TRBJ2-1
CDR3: CASSLAQGSNEQFF
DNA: TGTGCCAGCAGCTTGGCACAGGGATCCAATGAGCAGTTCTTC

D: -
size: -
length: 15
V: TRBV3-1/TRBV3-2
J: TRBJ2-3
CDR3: CASSQGLQGGDTQYF
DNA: TGTGCCAGCAGCCAAGGATTGCAGGGGGGAGATACGCAGTATTTT

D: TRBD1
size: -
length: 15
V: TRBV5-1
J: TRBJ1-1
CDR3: CASSPDGTAITEAFF
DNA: TGCGCCAGCAGCCCGGACGGGACAGCTATCACTGAAGCTTTCTTT

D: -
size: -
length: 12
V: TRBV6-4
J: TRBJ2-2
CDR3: CASGTSTGELFF
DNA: TGTGCCAGCGGTACTAGCACCGGGGAGCTGTTTTTT

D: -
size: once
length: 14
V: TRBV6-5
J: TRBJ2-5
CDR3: CASNSGGGLGTQYF
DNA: TGTGCCAGCAATTCCGGTGGCGGTCTCGGGACCCAGTACTTC

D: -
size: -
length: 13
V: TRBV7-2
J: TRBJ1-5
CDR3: CASRRAPNQPQHF
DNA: TGTGCCAGCAGGAGGGCCCCTAATCAGCCCCAGCATTTT

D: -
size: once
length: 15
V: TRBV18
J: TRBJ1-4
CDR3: CASSPIPPGGGKLFF
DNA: TGTGCCAGCTCACCGATTCCCCCCGGGGGAGGAAAACTGTTTTTT

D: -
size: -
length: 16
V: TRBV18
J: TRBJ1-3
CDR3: CASSPQTRGFGNTIYF
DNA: TGTGCCAGCTCACCTCAGACGAGGGGGTTTGGAAACACCATATATTTT

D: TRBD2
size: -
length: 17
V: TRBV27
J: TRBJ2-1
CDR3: CASSRTGLAGIPDEQFF
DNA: TGTGCCAGCAGCCGGACGGGTCTAGCGGGTATACCAGATGAGCAGTTCTTC

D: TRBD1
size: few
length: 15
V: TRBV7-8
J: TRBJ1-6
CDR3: CASSGDRGHNSPLHF
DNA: TGTGCCAGCAGCGGAGACAGGGGGCACAATTCACCCCTCCACTTT

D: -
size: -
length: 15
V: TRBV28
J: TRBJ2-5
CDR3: CASSFLGSMRETQYF
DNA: TGTGCCAGCAGTTTCCTAGGCTCAATGCGGGAGACCCAGTACTTC

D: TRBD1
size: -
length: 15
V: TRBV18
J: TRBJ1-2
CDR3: CASSDDRGMPYGYTF
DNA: TGTGCCAGCTCAGATGACAGGGGGATGCCCTATGGCTACACCTTC

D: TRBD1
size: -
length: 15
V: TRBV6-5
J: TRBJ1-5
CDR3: CASSLEGTGNQPQHF
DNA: TGTGCCAGCAGTCTTGAAGGGACAGGTAATCAGCCCCAGCATTTT

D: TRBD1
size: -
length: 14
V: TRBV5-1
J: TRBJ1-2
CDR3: CASSPGDRISGYTF
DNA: TGCGCCAGCAGCCCCGGGGACAGGATCTCCGGCTACACCTTC

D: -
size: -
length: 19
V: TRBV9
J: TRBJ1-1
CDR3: CASSVLGPHDGGRRAEAFF
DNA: TGTGCCAGCAGCGTACTCGGCCCCCACGACGGGGGAAGGAGGGCTGAAGCTTTCTTT

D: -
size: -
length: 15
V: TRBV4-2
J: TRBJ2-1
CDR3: CASSQVAGGAGVVFF
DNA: -

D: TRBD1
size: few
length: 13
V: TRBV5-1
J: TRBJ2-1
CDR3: CASSSGQASEQFF
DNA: TGCGCCAGCAGCAGCGGACAGGCCAGTGAGCAGTTCTTC

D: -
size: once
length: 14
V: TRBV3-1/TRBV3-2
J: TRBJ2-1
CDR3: CASSDPTSGNEQFF
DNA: TGTGCCAGCAGCGATCCTACTAGTGGAAATGAGCAGTTCTTC

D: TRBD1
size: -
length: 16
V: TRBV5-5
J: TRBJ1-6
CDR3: CASSTFMGQTNSPLHF
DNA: TGTGCCAGCAGCACCTTTATGGGACAGACTAATTCACCCCTCCACTTT

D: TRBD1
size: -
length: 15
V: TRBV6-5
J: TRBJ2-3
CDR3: CASRPDRGGSDTQYF
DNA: TGTGCCAGCAGACCCGACAGGGGTGGGTCAGATACGCAGTATTTT

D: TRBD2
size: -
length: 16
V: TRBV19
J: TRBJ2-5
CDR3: CASSLTSGSSRETQYF
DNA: TGTGCCAGTAGTCTGACTAGCGGGAGTAGTAGAGAGACCCAGTACTTC

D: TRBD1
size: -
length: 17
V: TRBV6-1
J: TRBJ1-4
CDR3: CASSAFGQEARNEKLFF
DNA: TGTGCCAGCAGTGCTTTCGGACAGGAGGCACGTAATGAAAAACTGTTTTTT

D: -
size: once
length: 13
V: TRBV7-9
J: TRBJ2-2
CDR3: CASSSRRTGELFF
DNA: TGTGCCAGCAGCTCTAGGAGAACCGGGGAGCTGTTTTTT

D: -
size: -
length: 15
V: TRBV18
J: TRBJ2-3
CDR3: CASSRAAGQTDTQYF
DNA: TGTGCCAGCTCTCGGGCGGCAGGGCAGACAGATACGCAGTATTTT

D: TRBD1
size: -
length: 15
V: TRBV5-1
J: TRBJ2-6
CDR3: CASSEGASGANVLTF
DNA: TGCGCCAGCAGCGAGGGGGCTTCTGGGGCCAACGTCCTGACTTTC

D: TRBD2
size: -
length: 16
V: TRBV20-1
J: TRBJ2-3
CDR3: CSASNPNSGIRDTQYF
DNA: TGCAGTGCTAGTAACCCAAATAGCGGGATCAGAGATACGCAGTATTTT

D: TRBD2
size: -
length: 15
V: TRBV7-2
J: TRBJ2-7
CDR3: CASSPPGTSGARQYF
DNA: TGTGCCAGCAGCCCACCCGGGACTAGCGGGGCCCGACAGTACTTC

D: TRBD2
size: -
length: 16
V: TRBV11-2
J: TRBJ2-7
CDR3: CASSAVPGLDIYEQYF
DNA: TGTGCCAGCAGCGCAGTACCGGGACTAGATATCTACGAGCAGTACTTC

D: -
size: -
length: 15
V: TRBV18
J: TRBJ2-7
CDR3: CASSHGQPNSYEQYF
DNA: TGTGCCAGCTCACACGGACAGCCGAACTCCTACGAGCAGTACTTC

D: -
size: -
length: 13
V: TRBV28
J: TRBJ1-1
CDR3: CASYPVRGTEAFF
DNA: TGTGCCAGCTATCCGGTCCGGGGGACTGAAGCTTTCTTT

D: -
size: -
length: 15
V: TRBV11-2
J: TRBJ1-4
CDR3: CASSTTGKTNEKLFF
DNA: TGTGCCAGCAGCACTACAGGGAAAACTAATGAAAAACTGTTTTTT

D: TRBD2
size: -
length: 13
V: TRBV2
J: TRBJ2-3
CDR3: CASSGGAGDTQYF
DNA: TGTGCCAGTAGCGGGGGGGCCGGAGATACGCAGTATTTT

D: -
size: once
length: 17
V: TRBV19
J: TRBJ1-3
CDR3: CASSIYPDRGTGNTIYF
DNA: TGTGCCAGTAGTATATATCCGGACAGAGGAACTGGAAACACCATATATTTT

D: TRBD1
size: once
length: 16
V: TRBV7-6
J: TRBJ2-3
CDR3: CASSLGAGQGRDTQYF
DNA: TGTGCCAGCAGCTTAGGCGCGGGACAGGGTCGAGATACGCAGTATTTT

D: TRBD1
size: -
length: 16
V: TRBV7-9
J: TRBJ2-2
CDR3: CASSLRGTGRTGELFF
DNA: TGTGCCAGCAGCTTAAGAGGGACAGGTCGCACCGGGGAGCTGTTTTTT

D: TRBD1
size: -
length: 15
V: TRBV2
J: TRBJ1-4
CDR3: CASRTRQGALEKLFF
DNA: TGTGCCAGCAGGACAAGACAGGGGGCTCTTGAGAAACTGTTTTTT

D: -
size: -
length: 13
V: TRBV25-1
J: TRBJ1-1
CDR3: CASSPSANTEAFF
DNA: TGTGCCAGCAGTCCCAGTGCGAACACTGAAGCTTTCTTT

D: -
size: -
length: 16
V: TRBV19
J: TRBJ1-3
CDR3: CASSIGGRRSGNTIYF
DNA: TGTGCCAGTAGTATAGGCGGCCGACGCTCTGGAAACACCATATATTTT

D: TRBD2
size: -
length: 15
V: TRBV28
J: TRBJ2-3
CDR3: CASSLAGGRTDTQYF
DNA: TGTGCCAGCAGTTTAGCGGGGGGGCGGACAGATACGCAGTATTTT